This TCR beta chain emerged from a study of blood T cell repertoires in COVID-19. V was cut by 1 base and J by 6 bases, with 12 bases left in between. Germline loops: CDR1 SGHTA, CDR2 FQGTGA. This CDR3 is 14 amino acids long. Generated by immunoSEQ multiplex PCR, the TCRdb table keeps only in-frame clones and is missing some. The table records a few hundred thousand clones, less than 90% of them present only once. Input material: peripheral blood. The sequence was obtained from a man aged 35 to 55 with active or convalescent COVID-19. The chain carries TRBV7-3 and TRBJ1-1, with a tentative D call TRBD1 (5 bases). CDR3 coding DNA: TGTGCCAGCAGCTTAATGCGGCAGGGTGCTGAAGCTTTCTTT. It encodes CASSLMRQGAEAFF.